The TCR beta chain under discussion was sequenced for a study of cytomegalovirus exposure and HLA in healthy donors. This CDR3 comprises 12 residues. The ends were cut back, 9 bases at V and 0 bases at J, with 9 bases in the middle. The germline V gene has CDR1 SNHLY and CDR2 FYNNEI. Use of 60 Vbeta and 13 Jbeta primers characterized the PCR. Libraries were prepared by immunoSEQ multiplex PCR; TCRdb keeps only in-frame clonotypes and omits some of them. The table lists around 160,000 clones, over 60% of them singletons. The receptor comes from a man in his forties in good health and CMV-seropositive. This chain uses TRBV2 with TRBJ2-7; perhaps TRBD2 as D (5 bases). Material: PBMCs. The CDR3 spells CASTGSSYEQYF. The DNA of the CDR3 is TGTGCCAGTACGGGATCCTCCTACGAGCAGTACTTC.